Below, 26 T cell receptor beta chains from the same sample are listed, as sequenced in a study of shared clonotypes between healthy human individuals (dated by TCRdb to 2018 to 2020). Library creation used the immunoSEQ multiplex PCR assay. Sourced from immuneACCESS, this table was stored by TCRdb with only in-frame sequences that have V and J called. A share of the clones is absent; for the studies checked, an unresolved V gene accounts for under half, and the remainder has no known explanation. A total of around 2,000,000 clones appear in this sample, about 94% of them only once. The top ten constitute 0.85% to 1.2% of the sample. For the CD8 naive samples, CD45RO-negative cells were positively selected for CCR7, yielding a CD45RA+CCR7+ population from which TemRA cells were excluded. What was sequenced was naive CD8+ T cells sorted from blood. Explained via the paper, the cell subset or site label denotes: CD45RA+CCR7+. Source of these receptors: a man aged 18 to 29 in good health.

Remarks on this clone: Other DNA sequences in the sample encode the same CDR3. CDR3 protein: CASSQVAGSYEQYF. The CDR3 nucleotides read TGCGCCAGCAGCCAAGTTGCAGGATCCTACGAGCAGTACTTC. The chain has TRBV4-1 and TRBJ2-7; D gene unclear. V shed 1 base and J shed 1 base, with 8 bases lying between them. This CDR3 is built from 14 residues. Germline lookup yields CDR1 MGHRA and CDR2 YSYEKL.

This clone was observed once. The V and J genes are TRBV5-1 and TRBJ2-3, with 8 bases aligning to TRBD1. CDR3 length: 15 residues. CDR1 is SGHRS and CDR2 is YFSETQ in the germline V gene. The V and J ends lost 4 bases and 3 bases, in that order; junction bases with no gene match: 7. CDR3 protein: CASSPRGQGTDTQYF. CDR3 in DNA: TGCGCCAGCAGCCCTCGCGGACAGGGTACAGATACGCAGTATTTT.

The chain's CDR3 is CASSYLVTEAFF. As DNA, the CDR3 is TGTGCCAGCAGTTACCTGGTCACTGAAGCTTTCTTT. The chain has TRBV6-6 and TRBJ1-1; D not certain. Trimming cost V 2 bases and J 4 bases, with 5 bases left between them. Germline CDR1 MNHNY, CDR2 SVGAGI (reference sequence). This CDR3 has 12 amino acids.

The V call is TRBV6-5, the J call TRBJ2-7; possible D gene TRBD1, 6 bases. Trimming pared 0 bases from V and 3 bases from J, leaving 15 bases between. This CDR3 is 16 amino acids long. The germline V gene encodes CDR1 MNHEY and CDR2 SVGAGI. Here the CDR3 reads CASSYSTGSRDYEQYF. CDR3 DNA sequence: TGTGCCAGCAGTTACTCGACAGGTAGTAGGGACTACGAGCAGTACTTC.

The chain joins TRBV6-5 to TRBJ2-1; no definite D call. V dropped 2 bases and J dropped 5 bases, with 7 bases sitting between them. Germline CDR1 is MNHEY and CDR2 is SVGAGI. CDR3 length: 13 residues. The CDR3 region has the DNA TGTGCCAGCAGTTACGGCAGACACAATGAGCAGTTCTTC. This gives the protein CASSYGRHNEQFF.

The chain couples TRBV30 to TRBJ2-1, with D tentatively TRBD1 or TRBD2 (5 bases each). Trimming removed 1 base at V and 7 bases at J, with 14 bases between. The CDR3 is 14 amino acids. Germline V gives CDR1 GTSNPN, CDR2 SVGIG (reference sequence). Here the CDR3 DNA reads TGTGCCTGGAGTGAACGGGACGAATCAAATGAGCAGTTCTTC. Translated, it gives CAWSERDESNEQFF.

DNA of the CDR3: TGCGCCAGCAGCCAAGAGGGGTTCGGCTCCTACGAGCAGTACTTC. The encoded protein is CASSQEGFGSYEQYF. V gene TRBV4-1 combines with J gene TRBJ2-7; D remains unclear. V lost 0 bases to trimming and J lost 0 bases, with 9 bases between them. The CDR3 is 15 amino acids. Per the germline V gene, CDR1 is MGHRA and CDR2 is YSYEKL.

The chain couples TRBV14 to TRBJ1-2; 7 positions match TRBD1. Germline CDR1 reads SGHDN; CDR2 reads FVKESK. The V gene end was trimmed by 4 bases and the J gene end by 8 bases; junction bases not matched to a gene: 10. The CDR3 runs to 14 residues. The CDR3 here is CASSPTDRPEGYTF. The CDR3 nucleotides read TGTGCCAGCAGCCCCACGGACAGGCCGGAGGGCTACACCTTC.

The CDR3 spells CASSQDENRDYGYTF. The CDR3, as DNA: TGCGCCAGCAGCCAAGATGAGAACAGGGACTATGGCTACACCTTC. This rearrangement joins TRBV4-3 to TRBJ1-2; a weak D match, TRBD1 (6 bases). This CDR3 region has 15 residues. The germline V and J ends were trimmed by 0 bases and 3 bases, with 11 bases remaining between them. Germline V gene data show CDR1 as LGHNA and CDR2 as YSLEER.

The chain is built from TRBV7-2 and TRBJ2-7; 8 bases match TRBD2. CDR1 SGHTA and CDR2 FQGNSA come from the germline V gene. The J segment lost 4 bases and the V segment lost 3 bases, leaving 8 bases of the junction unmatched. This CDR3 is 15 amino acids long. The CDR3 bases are TGTGCCAGCAGCTTCTTACTAGCGGCTTCTTACGAGCAGTACTTC. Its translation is CASSFLLAASYEQYF. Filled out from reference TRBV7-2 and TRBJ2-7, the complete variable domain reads GAGVSQSPSNKVTEKGKDVELRCDPISGHTALYWYRQSLGQGLEFLIYFQGNSAPDKSGLPSDRFSAERTGGSVSTLTIQRTQQEDSAVYLCASSFLLAASYEQYFGPGTRLTVT.

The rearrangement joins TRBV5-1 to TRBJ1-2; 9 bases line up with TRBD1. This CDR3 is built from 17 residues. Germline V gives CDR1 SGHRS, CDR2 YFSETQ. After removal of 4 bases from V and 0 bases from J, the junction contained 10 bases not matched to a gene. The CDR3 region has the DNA TGCGCCAGCAGCGCGGAGCCGGACAGGGGAGCTAACTATGGCTACACCTTC. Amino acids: CASSAEPDRGANYGYTF.

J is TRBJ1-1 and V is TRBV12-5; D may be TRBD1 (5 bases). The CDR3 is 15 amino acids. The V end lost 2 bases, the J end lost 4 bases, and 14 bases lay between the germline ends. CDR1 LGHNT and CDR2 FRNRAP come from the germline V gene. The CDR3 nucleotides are TGTGCTAGTGGTTTGACCAAGGGGCGGAGCACTGAAGCTTTCTTT. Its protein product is CASGLTKGRSTEAFF. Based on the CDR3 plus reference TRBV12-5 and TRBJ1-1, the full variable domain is DARVTQTPRHKVTEMGQEVTMRCQPILGHNTVFWYRQTMMQGLELLAYFRNRAPLDDSGMPKDRFSAEMPDATLATLKIQPSEPRDSAVYFCASGLTKGRSTEAFFGQGTRLTVV.

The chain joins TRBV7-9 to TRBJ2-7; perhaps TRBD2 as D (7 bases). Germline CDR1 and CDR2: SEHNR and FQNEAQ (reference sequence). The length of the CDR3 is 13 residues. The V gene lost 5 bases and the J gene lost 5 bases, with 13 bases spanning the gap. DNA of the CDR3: TGTGCCAGCAGCCAGGGAGGGGGTAACGAGCAGTACTTC. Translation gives CASSQGGGNEQYF.

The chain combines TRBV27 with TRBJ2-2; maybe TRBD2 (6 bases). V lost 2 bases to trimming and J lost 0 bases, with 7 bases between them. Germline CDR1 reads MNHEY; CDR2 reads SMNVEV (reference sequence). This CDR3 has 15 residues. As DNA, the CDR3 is TGTGCCAGCAGTTTACTAGCGTCGAACACCGGGGAGCTGTTTTTT. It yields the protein CASSLLASNTGELFF.

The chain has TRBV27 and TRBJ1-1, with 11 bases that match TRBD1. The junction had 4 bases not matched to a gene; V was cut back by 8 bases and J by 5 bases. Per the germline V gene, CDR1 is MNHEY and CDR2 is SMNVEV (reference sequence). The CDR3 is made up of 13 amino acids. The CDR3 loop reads CASGWDRGTEAFF. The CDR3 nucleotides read TGTGCCAGCGGTTGGGACAGGGGGACTGAAGCTTTCTTT.

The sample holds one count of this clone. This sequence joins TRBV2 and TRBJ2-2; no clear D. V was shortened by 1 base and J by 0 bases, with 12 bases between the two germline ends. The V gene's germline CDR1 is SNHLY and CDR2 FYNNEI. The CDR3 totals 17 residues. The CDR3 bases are TGTGCCAGCAGTGAAGTCGGCGCCCTGACGAACACCGGGGAGCTGTTTTTT. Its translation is CASSEVGALTNTGELFF.

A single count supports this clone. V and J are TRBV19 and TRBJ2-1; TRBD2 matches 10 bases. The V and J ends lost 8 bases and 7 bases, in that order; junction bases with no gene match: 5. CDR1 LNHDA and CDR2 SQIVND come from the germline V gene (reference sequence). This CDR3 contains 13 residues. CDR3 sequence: CASGSGGPNEQFF. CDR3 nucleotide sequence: TGTGCCAGTGGTAGCGGGGGGCCAAATGAGCAGTTCTTC.

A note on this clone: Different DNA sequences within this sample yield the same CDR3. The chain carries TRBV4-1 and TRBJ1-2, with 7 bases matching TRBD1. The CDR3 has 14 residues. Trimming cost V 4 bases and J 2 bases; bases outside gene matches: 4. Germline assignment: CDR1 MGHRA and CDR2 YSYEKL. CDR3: CASSPRQGNYGYTF. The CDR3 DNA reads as TGCGCCAGCAGCCCACGACAGGGAAACTATGGCTACACCTTC.

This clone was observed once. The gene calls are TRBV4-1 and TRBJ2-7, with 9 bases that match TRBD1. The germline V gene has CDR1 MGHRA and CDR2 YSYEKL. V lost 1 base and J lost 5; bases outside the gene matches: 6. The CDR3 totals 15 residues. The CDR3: CASSQVGTGSDEQYF. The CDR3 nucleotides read TGCGCCAGCAGCCAAGTCGGGACAGGGTCCGACGAGCAGTACTTC.

The CDR3 reads CASSAPPGTGWNTEAFF. The CDR3 DNA follows: TGTGCCAGCAGCGCTCCTCCCGGGACAGGCTGGAACACTGAAGCTTTCTTT. This chain joins TRBV9 and TRBJ1-1; 8 positions agree with TRBD1. The germline gives CDR1 SGDLS, CDR2 YYNGEE. Unmatched junction bases numbered 11, after V lost 3 bases and J lost 1 base. The CDR3 is 17 residues long.

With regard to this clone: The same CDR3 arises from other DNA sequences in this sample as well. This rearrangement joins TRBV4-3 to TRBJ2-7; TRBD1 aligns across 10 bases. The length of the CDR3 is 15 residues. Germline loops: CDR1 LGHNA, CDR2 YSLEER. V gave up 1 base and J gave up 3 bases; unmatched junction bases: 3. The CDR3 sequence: CASSQARTGGYEQYF. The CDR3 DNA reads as TGCGCCAGCAGCCAAGCCCGGACAGGGGGCTACGAGCAGTACTTC.

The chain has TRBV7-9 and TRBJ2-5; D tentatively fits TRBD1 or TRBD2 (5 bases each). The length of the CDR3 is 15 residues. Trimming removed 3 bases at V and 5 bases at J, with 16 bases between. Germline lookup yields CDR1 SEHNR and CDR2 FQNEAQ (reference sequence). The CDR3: CASSLGDVFWETQYF. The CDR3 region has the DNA TGTGCCAGCAGCTTGGGGGATGTGTTTTGGGAGACCCAGTACTTC.

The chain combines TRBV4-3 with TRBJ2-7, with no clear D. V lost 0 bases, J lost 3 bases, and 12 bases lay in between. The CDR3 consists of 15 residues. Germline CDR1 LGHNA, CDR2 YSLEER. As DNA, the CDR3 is TGCGCCAGCAGCCAAGAGCCGGAAGTTAACTACGAGCAGTACTTC. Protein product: CASSQEPEVNYEQYF.

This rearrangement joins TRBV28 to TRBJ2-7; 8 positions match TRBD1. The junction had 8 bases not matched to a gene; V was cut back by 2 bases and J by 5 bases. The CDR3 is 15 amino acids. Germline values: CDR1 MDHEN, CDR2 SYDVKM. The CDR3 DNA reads TGTGCCAGCAGTTTACCCGCAGGGGGCGACGACGAGCAGTACTTC. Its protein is CASSLPAGGDDEQYF.

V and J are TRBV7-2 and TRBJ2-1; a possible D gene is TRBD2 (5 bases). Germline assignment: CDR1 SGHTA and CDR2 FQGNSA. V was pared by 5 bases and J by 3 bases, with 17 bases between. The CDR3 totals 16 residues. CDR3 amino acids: CASSPEASNYYNEQFF. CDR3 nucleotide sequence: TGTGCCAGCAGCCCCGAGGCTAGCAATTACTACAATGAGCAGTTCTTC. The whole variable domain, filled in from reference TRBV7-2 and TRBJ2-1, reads GAGVSQSPSNKVTEKGKDVELRCDPISGHTALYWYRQSLGQGLEFLIYFQGNSAPDKSGLPSDRFSAERTGGSVSTLTIQRTQQEDSAVYLCASSPEASNYYNEQFFGPGTRLTVL.

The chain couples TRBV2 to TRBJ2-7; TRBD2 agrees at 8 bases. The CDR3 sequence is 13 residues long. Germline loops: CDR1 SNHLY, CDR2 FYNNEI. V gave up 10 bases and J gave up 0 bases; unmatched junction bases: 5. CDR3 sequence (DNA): TGTGCCATACCCGGGAGGGTCTCCTACGAGCAGTACTTC. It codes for CAIPGRVSYEQYF.